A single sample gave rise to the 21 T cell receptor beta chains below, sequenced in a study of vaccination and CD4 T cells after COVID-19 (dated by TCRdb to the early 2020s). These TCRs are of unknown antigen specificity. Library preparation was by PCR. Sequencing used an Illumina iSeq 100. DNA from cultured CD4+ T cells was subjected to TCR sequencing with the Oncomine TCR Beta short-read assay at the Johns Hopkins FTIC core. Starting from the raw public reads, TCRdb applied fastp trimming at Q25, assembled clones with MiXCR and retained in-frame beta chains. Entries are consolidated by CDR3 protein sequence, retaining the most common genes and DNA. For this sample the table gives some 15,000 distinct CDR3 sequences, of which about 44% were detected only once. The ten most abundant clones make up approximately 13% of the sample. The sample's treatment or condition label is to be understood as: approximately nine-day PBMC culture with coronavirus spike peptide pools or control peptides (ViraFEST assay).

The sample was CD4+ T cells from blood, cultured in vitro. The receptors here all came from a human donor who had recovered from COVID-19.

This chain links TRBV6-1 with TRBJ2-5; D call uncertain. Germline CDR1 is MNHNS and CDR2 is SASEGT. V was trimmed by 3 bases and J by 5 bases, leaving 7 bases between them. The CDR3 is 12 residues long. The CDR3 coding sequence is TGTGCCAGCAGTGACCCCGGCGAGACCCAGTACTTC. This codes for CASSDPGETQYF.

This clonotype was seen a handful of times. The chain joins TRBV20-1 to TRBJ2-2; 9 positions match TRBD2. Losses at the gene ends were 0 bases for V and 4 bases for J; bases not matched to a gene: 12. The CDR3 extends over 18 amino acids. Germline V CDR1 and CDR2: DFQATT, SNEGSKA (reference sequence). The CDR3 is CSAREKGLAGIFTGELFF. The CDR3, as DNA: TGCAGTGCTAGAGAGAAGGGGCTAGCGGGGATTTTCACCGGGGAGCTGTTTTTT.

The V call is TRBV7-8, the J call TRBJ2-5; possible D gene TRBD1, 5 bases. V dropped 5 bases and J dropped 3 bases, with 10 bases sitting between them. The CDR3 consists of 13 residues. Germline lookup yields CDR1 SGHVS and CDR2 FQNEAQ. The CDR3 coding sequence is TGTGCCAGCAGCCAAGGGGCGGAAGAGACCCAGTACTTC. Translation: CASSQGAEETQYF.

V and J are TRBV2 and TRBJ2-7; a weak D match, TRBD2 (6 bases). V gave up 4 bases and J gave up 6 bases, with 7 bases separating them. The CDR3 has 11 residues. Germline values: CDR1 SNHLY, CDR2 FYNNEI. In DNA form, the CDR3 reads TGTGCCAGCAGTGGGGAGGTCGAGCAGTACTTC. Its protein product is CASSGEVEQYF.

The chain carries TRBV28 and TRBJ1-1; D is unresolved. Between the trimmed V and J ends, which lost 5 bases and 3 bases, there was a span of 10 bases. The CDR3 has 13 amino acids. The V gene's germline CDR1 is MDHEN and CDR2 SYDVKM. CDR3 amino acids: CASSAPRYTEAFF. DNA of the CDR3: TGTGCCAGCAGTGCCCCAAGGTACACTGAAGCTTTCTTT.

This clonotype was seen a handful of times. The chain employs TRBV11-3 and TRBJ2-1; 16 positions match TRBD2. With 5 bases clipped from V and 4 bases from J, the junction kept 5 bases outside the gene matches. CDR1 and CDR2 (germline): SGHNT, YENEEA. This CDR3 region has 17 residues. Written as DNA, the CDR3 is TGTGCCAGCAGCCCGGGACTAGCGGGAGGGCGGTACAATGAGCAGTTCTTC. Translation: CASSPGLAGGRYNEQFF.

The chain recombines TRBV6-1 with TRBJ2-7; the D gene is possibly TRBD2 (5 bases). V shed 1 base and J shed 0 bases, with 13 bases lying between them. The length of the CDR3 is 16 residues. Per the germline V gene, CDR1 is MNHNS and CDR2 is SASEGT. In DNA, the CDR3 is TGTGCCAGCAGTGAAGGGAGAAAGCGGCCCTCCTACGAGCAGTACTTC. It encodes CASSEGRKRPSYEQYF.

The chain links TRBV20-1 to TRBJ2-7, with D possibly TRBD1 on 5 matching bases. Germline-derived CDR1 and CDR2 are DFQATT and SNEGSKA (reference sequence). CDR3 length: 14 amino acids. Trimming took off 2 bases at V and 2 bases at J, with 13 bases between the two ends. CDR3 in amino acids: CSARNDREPYEQYF. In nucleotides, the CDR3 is TGCAGTGCTAGAAACGACAGAGAACCCTACGAGCAGTACTTC.

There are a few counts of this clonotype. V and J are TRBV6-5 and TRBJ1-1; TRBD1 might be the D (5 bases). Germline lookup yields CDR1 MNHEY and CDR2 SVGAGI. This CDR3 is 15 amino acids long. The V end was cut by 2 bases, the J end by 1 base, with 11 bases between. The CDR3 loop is CASSYGRRANTEAFF. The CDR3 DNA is TGTGCCAGCAGTTACGGGCGCAGGGCGAACACTGAAGCTTTCTTT.

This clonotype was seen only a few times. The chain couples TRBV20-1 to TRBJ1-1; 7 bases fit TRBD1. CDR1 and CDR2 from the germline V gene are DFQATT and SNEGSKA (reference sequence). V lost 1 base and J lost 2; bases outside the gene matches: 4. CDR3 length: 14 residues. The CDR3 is CSARAGTANTEAFF. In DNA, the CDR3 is TGCAGTGCTAGAGCAGGGACAGCAAACACTGAAGCTTTCTTT.

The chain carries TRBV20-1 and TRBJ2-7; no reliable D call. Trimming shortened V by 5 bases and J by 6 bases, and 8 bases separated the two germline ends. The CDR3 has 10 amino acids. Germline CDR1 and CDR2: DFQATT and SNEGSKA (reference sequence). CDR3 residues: CSARRTEQYF. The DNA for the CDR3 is TGCAGTGCTCGCCGTACCGAGCAGTACTTC.

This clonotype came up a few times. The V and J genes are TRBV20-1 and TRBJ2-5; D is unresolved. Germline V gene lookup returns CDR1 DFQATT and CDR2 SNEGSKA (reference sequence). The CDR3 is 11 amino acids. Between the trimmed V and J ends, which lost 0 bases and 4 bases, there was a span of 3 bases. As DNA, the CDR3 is TGCAGTGCTAGAGAGAGAGAGACCCAGTACTTC. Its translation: CSARERETQYF.

The CDR3 nucleotides read TGTGCCAGTAGTATCTCGCTTAGCGGGAGGAGGGGAGATACGCAGTATTTT. Its protein product is CASSISLSGRRGDTQYF. V and J are TRBV19 and TRBJ2-3, with 10 bases aligning to TRBD2. Trimming took 3 bases from V and 5 from J; bases not matched to a gene: 11. Germline values: CDR1 LNHDA, CDR2 SQIVND (reference sequence). This CDR3 is built from 17 residues.

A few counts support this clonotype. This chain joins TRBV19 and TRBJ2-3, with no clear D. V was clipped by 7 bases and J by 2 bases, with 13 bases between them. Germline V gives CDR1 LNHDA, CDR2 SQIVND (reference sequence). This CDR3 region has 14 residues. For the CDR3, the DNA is TGTGCCAGTAAATATAGTGCGGCCACAGATACGCAGTATTTT. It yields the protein CASKYSAATDTQYF.

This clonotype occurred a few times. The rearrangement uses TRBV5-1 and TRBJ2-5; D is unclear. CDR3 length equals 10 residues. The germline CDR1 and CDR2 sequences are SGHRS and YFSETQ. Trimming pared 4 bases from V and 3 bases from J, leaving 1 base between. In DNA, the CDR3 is TGCGCCAGCAGCGAAGAGACCCAGTACTTC. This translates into CASSEETQYF.

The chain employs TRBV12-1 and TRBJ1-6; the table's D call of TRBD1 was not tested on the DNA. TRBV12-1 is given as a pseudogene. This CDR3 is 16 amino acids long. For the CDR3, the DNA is TGTGCCAGCAGCCCCTATATCCCGTTCTATAATTCACCCCTCCACTTT. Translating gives CASSPYIPFYNSPLHF.

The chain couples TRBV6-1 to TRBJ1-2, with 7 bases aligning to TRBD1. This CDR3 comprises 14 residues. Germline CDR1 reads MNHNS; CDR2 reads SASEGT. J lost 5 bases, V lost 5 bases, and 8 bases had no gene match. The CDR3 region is CASSPLDRRYGYTF. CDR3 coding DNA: TGTGCCAGCAGTCCGCTGGACAGGAGATATGGCTACACCTTC.

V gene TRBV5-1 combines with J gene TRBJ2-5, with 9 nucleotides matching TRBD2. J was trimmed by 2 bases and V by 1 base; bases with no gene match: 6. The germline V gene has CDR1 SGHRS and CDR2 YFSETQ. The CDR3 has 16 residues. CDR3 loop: CASSLSLAGQQETQYF. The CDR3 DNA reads TGCGCCAGCAGCTTGTCCCTAGCGGGGCAACAAGAGACCCAGTACTTC. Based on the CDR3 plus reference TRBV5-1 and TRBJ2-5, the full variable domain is KAGVTQTPRYLIKTRGQQVTLSCSPISGHRSVSWYQQTPGQGLQFLFEYFSETQRNKGNFPGRFSGRQFSNSRSEMNVSTLELGDSALYLCASSLSLAGQQETQYFGPGTRLLVL.

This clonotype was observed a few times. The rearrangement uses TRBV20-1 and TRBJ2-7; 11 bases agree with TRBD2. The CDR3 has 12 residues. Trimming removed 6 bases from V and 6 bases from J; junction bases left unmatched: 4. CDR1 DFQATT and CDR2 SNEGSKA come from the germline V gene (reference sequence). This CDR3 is CSAPGLAAEQYF. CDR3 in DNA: TGCAGTGCCCCGGGACTAGCGGCCGAGCAGTACTTC.

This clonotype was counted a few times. The chain's CDR3 is CASSQDLGTSGSAYEQYF. The CDR3 DNA reads as TGTGCCAGCAGCCAAGATTTGGGGACTAGCGGTTCCGCCTACGAGCAGTACTTC. The rearrangement joins TRBV25-1 to TRBJ2-7, with TRBD2 matching 11 bases. Germline V lookup: CDR1 MGHDK, CDR2 SYGVNS. CDR3 length: 18 amino acids. Trimming at V came to 6 bases and at J to 2 bases, leaving 15 bases not matched to a gene.

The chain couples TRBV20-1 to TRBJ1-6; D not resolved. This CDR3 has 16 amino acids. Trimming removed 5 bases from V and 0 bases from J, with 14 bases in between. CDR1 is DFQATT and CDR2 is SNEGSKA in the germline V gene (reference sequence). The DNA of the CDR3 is TGCAGTGCTCGAACCCCCTCGAGCTCCTATAATTCACCCCTCCACTTT. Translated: CSARTPSSSYNSPLHF.